A single sample gave rise to the 2 T cell receptor beta chains below, sequenced in a study of graft-versus-host responses after intestinal transplantation. These TCRs are of unknown antigen specificity. Sequenced by immunoSEQ multiplex PCR; TCRdb stores in-frame clones only, minus some. The data show around 69,000 clones, almost 90% seen once. Sequencing was performed on unstimulated CD8+ T cells sorted from spleen or lymph node cells, taken before transplant. These receptors all stem from a human donor who was the organ donor for an intestinal transplant.

In this sample, this clone turned up a few times. The V gene is TRBV4-2, the J gene TRBJ2-1, with 10 bases lining up with TRBD2. Germline CDR1 is LGHNA and CDR2 is YNFKEQ. The CDR3 has 16 residues. V dropped 0 bases and J dropped 2; count of bases not matched to a gene: 1. The CDR3 spells CASSQDGTSAYNEQFF. The CDR3 DNA follows: TGTGCCAGCAGCCAAGATGGGACTAGCGCCTACAATGAGCAGTTCTTC.

The chain recombines TRBV2 with TRBJ1-2; TRBD1 matches at 9 bases. Germline V CDR1 and CDR2: SNHLY, FYNNEI. Germline trimming cut 6 bases from V and 3 bases from J; bases unmatched to any gene: 8. The CDR3 is 15 amino acids. The CDR3 coding sequence is TGTGCCAGCAGAAGCGGGACAGGGTTGGACTATGGCTACACCTTC. Its translation: CASRSGTGLDYGYTF. Supplemented by reference TRBV2 and TRBJ1-2, the full variable domain reads EPEVTQTPSHQVTQMGQEVILRCVPISNHLYFYWYRQILGQKVEFLVSFYNNEISEKSEIFDDQFSVERPDGSNFTLKIRSTKLEDSAMYFCASRSGTGLDYGYTFGSGTRLTVV.